This entry describes one T cell receptor (beta chain). This receptor's antigen is unknown. Nothing much larger sits one base from this clone, and base qualities are not available. TCRbeta CDR3 regions were amplified from genomic DNA by means of the immunoSEQ Assay, a bias-controlled multiplex PCR. In the authors' own workflow: The number of nucleated cells in each sample was estimated from the amplification of reference gene primers within the assay. Sequence reads were collapsed and filtered to measure the absolute abundance of every unique TCRbeta CDR3 rearrangement. For each sample, productive Simpson clonality was calculated as the square root of Simpson's diversity index across productive rearrangements. This immuneACCESS table, as held by TCRdb, lists in-frame sequences with V and J called but not all clones. Of the missing ones, under half trace to an unresolved V gene in checked studies; the others have no known cause. That table is the source of V, J and clone size, and D and trimming were worked out from the DNA. The sample has around 62,000 clones on record, approximately 81% of them singletons. The top ten clonotypes cover roughly 9.2% of the sample.

From cysteine to phenylalanine, the CDR3 is 16 amino acids long. Solely the CDR3 DNA is kept, with 48 bases framed from the first base. After removal of 0 bases from V and 2 bases from J, the junction retains 6 bases not matched to a gene. From the germline V gene (reference sequence), CDR1 is MNHNY and CDR2 is SVGAGI. The source of the sample is a study of blood T cell repertoires in COVID-19 (dated by TCRdb to 2018 to 2021). In the study overall: Samples covering the acute and convalescent phases of COVID-19 were provided by collaborators in the United States, Italy and Spain. The prospective study material was composed of cDNA or gDNA derived from T cells, B-cell-depleted T cells, or PBMCs. Deeply sampled blood TCRbeta repertoires from subjects exposed to, actively infected with, or recovered from COVID-19 were included in the dataset. The repertoires were released in a freely available public database intended as a resource for research on the immune response to SARS-CoV-2. Samples were obtained from the ongoing ImmuneRACE study (first 160 participants) and from over 1,000 subjects provided by 6 global collaborators. The sample metadata nearly always contained a de-identified subject ID, COVID-19 status, age in years and sex. Where available, HLA class I and class II types were taken from metadata supplied by the sample provider and were not determined by assay-based typing. General findings and caveats noted by the study authors: Clinical and demographic metadata were provided uncurated, with the amount varying by source and participant.

Whole blood was collected in K2EDTA tubes by collaborating institutions according to the institutions' own protocols. For TCRbeta analysis, collaborators shipped samples as frozen whole blood, isolated PBMCs, or DNA extracted from either of those sample types. Sequencing used peripheral blood. This clonotype was sampled from a man aged 50 to 60 with active COVID-19. Rearrangement joined TRBV6-6 to TRBJ2-7, and TRBD1 matches 8 of the central bases. The CDR3 here reads CASSYSVDRGAYEQYF. Here is the DNA: TGTGCCAGCAGTTACTCGGTAGACAGGGGAGCCTACGAGCAGTACTTC.